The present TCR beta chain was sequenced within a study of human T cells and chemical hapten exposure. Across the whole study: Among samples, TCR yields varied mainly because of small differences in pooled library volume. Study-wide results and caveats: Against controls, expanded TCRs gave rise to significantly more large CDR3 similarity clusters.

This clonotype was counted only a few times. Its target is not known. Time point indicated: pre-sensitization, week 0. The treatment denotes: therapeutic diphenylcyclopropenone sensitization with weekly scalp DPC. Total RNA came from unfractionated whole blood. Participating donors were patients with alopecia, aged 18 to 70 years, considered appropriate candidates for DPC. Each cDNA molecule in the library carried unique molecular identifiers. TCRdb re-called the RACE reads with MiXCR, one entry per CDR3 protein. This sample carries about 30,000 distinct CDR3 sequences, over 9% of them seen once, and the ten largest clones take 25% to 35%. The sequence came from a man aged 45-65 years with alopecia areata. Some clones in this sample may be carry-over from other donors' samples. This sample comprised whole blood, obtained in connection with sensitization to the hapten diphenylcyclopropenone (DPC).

CDR3 in amino acids: CASKNRENTEAFF. CDR3 bases: TGTGCCAGCAAGAACAGGGAGAACACTGAAGCTTTCTTT. V is TRBV2 and J is TRBJ1-1, with a weak D call TRBD1 (6 bases). Germline loops: CDR1 SNHLY, CDR2 FYNNEI. V was shortened by 7 bases and J by 1 base, with 10 bases between the two germline ends. The CDR3 is made up of 13 amino acids.